At least ten counts were recorded for the clone carrying this T cell receptor (beta chain). No antigen is known for it. The data were taken from a study of T cells in Graves' hyperthyroidism and ophthalmopathy. The study's findings and limits: Blood also carried most thyroid clonotypes expanded above 0.001.

RNA transcripts provided the source from which TCR beta CDR3 regions were amplified. Researchers ran a first-round RT-PCR on the TCR CDR3 using the HTBI primer set. TCRdb independently ran MiXCR on the multiplex PCR reads; one entry per CDR3 protein. The data hold about 270,000 distinct CDR3 sequences, with less than 30% observed a single time. Trimming took 5 bases from V and 7 from J, leaving 14 bases between them. This CDR3 comprises 13 residues. Germline V gene data show CDR1 as LNHDA and CDR2 as SQIVND (reference sequence). Patients between 18 and 65 years old had hyperthyroidism, newly diagnosed and lasting under 2 months. Patients showing uncontrolled infection, other autoimmune disease, pregnancy or lactation were ineligible.

Sample: blood. This TCR came from a man in his forties with Graves' hyperthyroidism that later progressed to Graves' ophthalmopathy. V usage is TRBV19 and J usage is TRBJ1-2, with D uncertain. The CDR3 nucleotides are TGTGCCAGTAGTCCGGGCGCTGCGGTTGGCTACACCTTC. Translated, it gives CASSPGAAVGYTF.